The clone carrying this TCR beta chain was seen at least ten times. Its specificity is unknown. The data derive from a study of CD8 T cells in ankylosing spondylitis. General study points: Characteristic, it appeared, of ankylosing spondylitis blood was a TCR beta motif of roughly eight highly homologous variants.

One entry per CDR3 protein, called by TCRdb with MiXCR from the 5' RACE reads. Among about 130,000 distinct CDR3 sequences, roughly 9% were seen once, and the ten largest hold 3.3%. The germline gives CDR1 LNHNV, CDR2 YYDKDF (reference sequence). The CDR3 is made up of 18 amino acids. With V trimmed by 2 bases and J by 0 bases, 5 bases remained unmatched. Sequenced sample: blood, either unsorted or a sorted T cell fraction (not recorded which). This clonotype was sampled from a male donor with ankylosing spondylitis or in good health (not recorded which). The gene calls are TRBV15 and TRBJ2-3; the match to TRBD2 covers 13 bases. CDR3: CATSRQRGLAGSTDTQYF. Written as DNA, the CDR3 is TGTGCCACCAGCAGACAACGGGGACTAGCGGGAAGCACAGATACGCAGTATTTT. Using reference TRBV15 and TRBJ2-3 for the parts outside the CDR3, the full variable domain is DAMVIQNPRYQVTQFGKPVTLSCSQTLNHNVMYWYQQKSSQAPKLLFHYYDKDFNNEADTPDNFQSRRPNTSFCFLDIRSPGLGDTAMYLCATSRQRGLAGSTDTQYFGPGTRLTVL.